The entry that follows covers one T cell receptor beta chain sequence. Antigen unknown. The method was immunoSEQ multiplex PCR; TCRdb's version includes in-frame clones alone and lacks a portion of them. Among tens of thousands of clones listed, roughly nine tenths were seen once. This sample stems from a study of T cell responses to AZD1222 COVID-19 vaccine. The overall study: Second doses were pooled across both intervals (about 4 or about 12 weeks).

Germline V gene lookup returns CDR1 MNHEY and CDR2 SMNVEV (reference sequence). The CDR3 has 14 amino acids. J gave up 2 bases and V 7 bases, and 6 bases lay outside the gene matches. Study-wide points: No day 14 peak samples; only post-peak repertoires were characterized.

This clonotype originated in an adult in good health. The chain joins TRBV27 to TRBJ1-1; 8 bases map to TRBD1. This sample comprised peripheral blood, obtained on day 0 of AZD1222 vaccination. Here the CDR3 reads CASTRTGRNTEAFF. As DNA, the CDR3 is TGTGCCAGCACTAGGACAGGGAGAAACACTGAAGCTTTCTTT.